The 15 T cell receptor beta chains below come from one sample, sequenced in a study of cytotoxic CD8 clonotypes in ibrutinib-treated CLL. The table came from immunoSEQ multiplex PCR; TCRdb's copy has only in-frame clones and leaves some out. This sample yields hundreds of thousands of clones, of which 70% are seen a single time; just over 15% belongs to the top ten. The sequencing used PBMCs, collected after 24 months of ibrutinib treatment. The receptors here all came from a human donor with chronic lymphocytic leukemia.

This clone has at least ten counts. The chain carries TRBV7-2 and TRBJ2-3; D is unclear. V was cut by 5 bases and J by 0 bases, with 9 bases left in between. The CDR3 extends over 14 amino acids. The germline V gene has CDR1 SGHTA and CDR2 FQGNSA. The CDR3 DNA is TGTGCCAGCAGCAACTCCTACAGCACAGATACGCAGTATTTT. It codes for CASSNSYSTDTQYF.

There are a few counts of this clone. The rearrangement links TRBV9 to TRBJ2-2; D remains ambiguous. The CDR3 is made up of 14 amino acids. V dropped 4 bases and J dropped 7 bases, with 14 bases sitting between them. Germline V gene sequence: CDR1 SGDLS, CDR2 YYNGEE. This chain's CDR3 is CASSPGPNGGELFF. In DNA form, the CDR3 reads TGTGCCAGCAGCCCCGGACCCAACGGCGGGGAGCTGTTTTTT.

The CDR3 nucleotides are TGCAGCGTTGGAATGGGCGATTACCACTACAATGAGCAGTTCTTC. It yields the protein CSVGMGDYHYNEQFF. The chain links TRBV29-1 to TRBJ2-1, with D hard to call. The germline gives CDR1 SQVTM, CDR2 ANQGSEA. Trimming removed 4 bases at V and 3 bases at J, with 16 bases between. The CDR3 consists of 15 residues.

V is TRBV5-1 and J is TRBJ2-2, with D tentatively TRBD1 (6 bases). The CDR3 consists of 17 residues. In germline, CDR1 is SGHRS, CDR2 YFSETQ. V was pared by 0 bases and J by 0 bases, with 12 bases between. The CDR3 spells CASSLASDSSNTGELFF. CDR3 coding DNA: TGCGCCAGCAGCTTGGCCTCGGACAGTTCGAACACCGGGGAGCTGTTTTTT.

CDR3 sequence reads: CASSLVLDGILFF. For the CDR3, the DNA is TGTGCCAGCAGCTTAGTGTTGGACGGAATCCTGTTTTTT. V gene TRBV11-2 combines with J gene TRBJ2-2; D gene ambiguous. Trimming removed 1 base at V and 14 bases at J, with 14 bases between. CDR1 SGHAT and CDR2 FQNNGV come from the germline V gene. The CDR3 covers 13 residues.

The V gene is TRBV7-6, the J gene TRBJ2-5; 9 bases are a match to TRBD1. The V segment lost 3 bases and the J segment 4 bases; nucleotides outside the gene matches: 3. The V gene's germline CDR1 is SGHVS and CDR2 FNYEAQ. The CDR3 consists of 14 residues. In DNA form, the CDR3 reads TGTGCCAGCAGCTTTCGGACAGGGGCAGAGACCCAGTACTTC. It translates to CASSFRTGAETQYF.

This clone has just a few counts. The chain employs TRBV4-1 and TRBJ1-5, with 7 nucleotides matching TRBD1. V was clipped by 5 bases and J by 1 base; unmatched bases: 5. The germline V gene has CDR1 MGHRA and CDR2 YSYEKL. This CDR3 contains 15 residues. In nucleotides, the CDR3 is TGCGCCAGCAGCGCCGGGACAGACAGCAATCAGCCCCAGCATTTT. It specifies CASSAGTDSNQPQHF.

The CDR3 region is CASSPGTEVETQYF. CDR3 nucleotide sequence: TGTGCCAGCAGTCCCGGGACAGAGGTAGAGACCCAGTACTTC. The chain has TRBV2 and TRBJ2-5; 7 nucleotides match TRBD1. The CDR3 runs 14 residues. V dropped 5 bases and J dropped 4; count of bases not matched to a gene: 7. CDR1 and CDR2 from the germline V gene are SNHLY and FYNNEI.

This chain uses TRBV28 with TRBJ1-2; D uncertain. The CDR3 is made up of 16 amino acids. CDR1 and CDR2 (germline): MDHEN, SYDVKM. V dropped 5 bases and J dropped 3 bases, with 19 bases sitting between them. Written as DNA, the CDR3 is TGTGCCAGCAGTCCACCAGGAGGGAGGGTCGACTATGGCTACACCTTC. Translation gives CASSPPGGRVDYGYTF.

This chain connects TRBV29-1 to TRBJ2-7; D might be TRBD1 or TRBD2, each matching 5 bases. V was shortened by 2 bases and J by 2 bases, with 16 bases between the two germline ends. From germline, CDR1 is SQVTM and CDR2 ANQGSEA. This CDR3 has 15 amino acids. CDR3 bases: TGCAGCGTTGAAACGACCGGGACCGCGGCCTACGAGCAGTACTTC. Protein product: CSVETTGTAAYEQYF.

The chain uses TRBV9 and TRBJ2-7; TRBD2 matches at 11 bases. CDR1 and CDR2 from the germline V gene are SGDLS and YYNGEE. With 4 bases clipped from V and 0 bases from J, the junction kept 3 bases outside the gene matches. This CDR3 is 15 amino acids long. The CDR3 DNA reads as TGTGCCAGCAGCACCCTAGCGGGGGGCTCCTACGAGCAGTACTTC. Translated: CASSTLAGGSYEQYF.

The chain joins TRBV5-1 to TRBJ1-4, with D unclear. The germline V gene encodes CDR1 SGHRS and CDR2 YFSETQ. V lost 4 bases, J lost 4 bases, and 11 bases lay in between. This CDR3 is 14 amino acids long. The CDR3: CASSPWTDNEKLFF. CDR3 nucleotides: TGCGCCAGCAGCCCGTGGACCGATAATGAAAAACTGTTTTTT. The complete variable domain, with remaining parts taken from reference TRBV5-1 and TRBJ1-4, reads KAGVTQTPRYLIKTRGQQVTLSCSPISGHRSVSWYQQTPGQGLQFLFEYFSETQRNKGNFPGRFSGRQFSNSRSEMNVSTLELGDSALYLCASSPWTDNEKLFFGSGTQLSVL.

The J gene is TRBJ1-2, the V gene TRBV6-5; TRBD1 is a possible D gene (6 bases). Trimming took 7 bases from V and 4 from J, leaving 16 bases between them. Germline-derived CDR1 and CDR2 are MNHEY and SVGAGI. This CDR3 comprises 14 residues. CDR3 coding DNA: TGTGCCAGCACGCAGGGGCTACTAGGCTATGGCTACACCTTC. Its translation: CASTQGLLGYGYTF.

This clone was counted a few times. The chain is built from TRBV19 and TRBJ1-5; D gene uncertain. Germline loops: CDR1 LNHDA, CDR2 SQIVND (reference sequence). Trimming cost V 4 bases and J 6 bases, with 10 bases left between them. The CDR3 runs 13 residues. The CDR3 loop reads CASSKGMGQPQHF. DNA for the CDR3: TGTGCCAGTAGTAAGGGTATGGGTCAGCCCCAGCATTTT.

In nucleotides, the CDR3 is TGTGCCAGCAGTGTTGAGAGCAATCAGCCCCAGCATTTT. Its translation: CASSVESNQPQHF. The chain has TRBV2 and TRBJ1-5; D gene ambiguous. Germline CDR1 is SNHLY and CDR2 is FYNNEI. The length of the CDR3 is 13 residues. V lost 4 bases and J lost 1, with 5 bases in between.